The 18 T cell receptor beta chains given below trace back to one sample, sequenced in a study of T cells after somatic rescue of genetic block. Libraries were prepared by immunoSEQ multiplex PCR; TCRdb keeps only in-frame clonotypes and omits some of them. Of under 150,000 clones in the sample, under 95% are singletons; the top ten hold roughly 1.5%. Sequences were obtained from peripheral blood mononuclear cells (PBMCs). These receptors were collected from a woman aged 18-29 years.

The J gene is TRBJ2-3, the V gene TRBV9; 8 positions agree with TRBD2. This CDR3 has 16 amino acids. Unmatched junction bases numbered 6, after V lost 0 bases and J lost 3 bases. The germline gives CDR1 SGDLS, CDR2 YYNGEE. CDR3 nucleotide sequence: TGTGCCAGCAGCGTAGCTCTCACTAGCGGAACAGATACGCAGTATTTT. Amino acids: CASSVALTSGTDTQYF.

The V call is TRBV14, the J call TRBJ1-1, with TRBD1 identical over 10 bases. The J segment lost 0 bases and the V segment lost 4 bases, leaving 5 bases of the junction unmatched. The CDR3 consists of 16 residues. The V gene's germline CDR1 is SGHDN and CDR2 FVKESK. CDR3 nucleotide sequence: TGTGCCAGCAGCCCGGGGACAGGGGTCATGAACACTGAAGCTTTCTTT. Protein: CASSPGTGVMNTEAFF.

V gene TRBV28 combines with J gene TRBJ1-4, with a possible D match to TRBD1 (5 bases). This CDR3 region has 15 residues. The V and J ends lost 10 bases and 0 bases respectively, with 15 bases between them. Germline V gene data show CDR1 as MDHEN and CDR2 as SYDVKM. CDR3 in amino acids: CATSRGTSTNEKLFF. CDR3 sequence (DNA): TGTGCCACGTCACGGGGCACCTCAACTAATGAAAAACTGTTTTTT.

CDR3 sequence: CASRQDRSSYNEQFF. In nucleotides, the CDR3 is TGTGCCAGCAGACAAGACAGGAGCTCCTACAATGAGCAGTTCTTC. V usage is TRBV7-2 and J usage is TRBJ2-1; tentative D call: TRBD1 (6 bases). Germline assignment: CDR1 SGHTA and CDR2 FQGNSA. V lost 6 bases, J lost 0 bases, and 12 bases lay in between. The CDR3 sequence is 15 residues long.

The CDR3 region is CASSKWAGNTEAFF. The CDR3 bases are TGTGCCAGTAGTAAATGGGCAGGGAACACTGAAGCTTTCTTT. The chain recombines TRBV19 with TRBJ1-1; no firm D call. Trimming cost V 4 bases and J 1 base, with 10 bases left between them. CDR3 length: 14 residues. Germline V lookup: CDR1 LNHDA, CDR2 SQIVND (reference sequence).

The chain has TRBV21-1 and TRBJ1-2. TRBV21-1 has pseudogene status. The CDR3 runs to 12 residues. CDR3 DNA sequence: TGTGCCAGCAGCAAAGTCTTCTATGGCTACACCTTC. Residues: CASSKVFYGYTF.

Remarks on this clone: The germline gene is not matched at one end of the junction; a read error may be the cause. V usage is TRBV28 and J usage is TRBJ2-3, with D uncertain. Germline-derived CDR1 and CDR2 are MDHEN and SYDVKM. The CDR3 is 14 residues long. In DNA, the CDR3 is TGTGCCAGCAGCTCTGCTCCCGGCACAGAAACGCAGTATTTT. Its protein product is CASSSAPGTETQYF.

This sequence joins TRBV6-1 and TRBJ2-1; a possible D gene is TRBD1 (6 bases). Germline V gene data show CDR1 as MNHNS and CDR2 as SASEGT. With 1 base removed from V and 7 bases from J, the gap between germline ends came to 8 bases. The CDR3 contains 13 residues. CDR3 sequence (DNA): TGTGCCAGCAGTGAAGTAGGGGGAAATGAGCAGTTCTTC. Translating it yields CASSEVGGNEQFF.

The V call is TRBV29-1, the J call TRBJ2-7; TRBD2 might be the D (6 bases). The ends were cut back, 2 bases at V and 7 bases at J, with 12 bases in the middle. The CDR3 spans 12 residues. In germline, CDR1 is SQVTM, CDR2 ANQGSEA. The CDR3 DNA follows: TGCAGCGTTGAAAGAGGGGCGGGGGAGCAGTACTTC. It translates to CSVERGAGEQYF.

To note about this clone: An end of the junction does not agree with germline; a read error may underlie this. The chain uses TRBV5-4 and TRBJ2-7; 7 bases line up with TRBD1. CDR1 is SGHNT, CDR2 YYREEE, per germline (reference sequence). The CDR3 is 14 residues long. CDR3 DNA sequence: TGTGCCAGCAGCTCCACAGGGGTCTCCTTCGAGCAGTACTTC. Encoded protein: CASSSTGVSFEQYF.

This clone was seen only a few times. The chain joins TRBV4-3 to TRBJ2-1, with D hard to call. This CDR3 contains 16 residues. Trimming took off 0 bases at V and 0 bases at J, with 9 bases between the two ends. Germline assignment: CDR1 LGHNA and CDR2 YSLEER. CDR3 sequence (DNA): TGCGCCAGCAGCCAAGATGTATCGGGCTCCTACAATGAGCAGTTCTTC. Protein: CASSQDVSGSYNEQFF.

The chain combines TRBV2 with TRBJ2-1; D unclear. CDR1 is SNHLY, CDR2 FYNNEI, per germline. Trimming pared 3 bases from V and 8 bases from J, leaving 5 bases between. The CDR3 contains 11 residues. Here the CDR3 reads CASSDIDEQFF. The CDR3 DNA reads as TGTGCCAGCAGTGATATTGATGAGCAGTTCTTC.

J is TRBJ2-7 and V is TRBV10-3, with 7 nucleotides matching TRBD1. V lost 6 bases, J lost 5 bases, and 7 bases stayed unmatched. Germline CDR1 and CDR2: ENHRY and SYGVKD. CDR3 length: 13 amino acids. Here the CDR3 reads CAIRTDRDNEQYF. The CDR3 nucleotides are TGTGCCATCAGGACCGACAGGGACAACGAGCAGTACTTC.

The chain has TRBV7-9 and TRBJ1-1; TRBD1 aligns across 8 bases. This CDR3 is built from 15 residues. CDR1 and CDR2 from the germline V gene are SEHNR and FQNEAQ (reference sequence). J was trimmed by 4 bases and V by 6 bases; bases with no gene match: 10. CDR3 DNA sequence: TGTGCCAGCAGGCCACAGGGGGGATTGAGCACTGAAGCTTTCTTT. This codes for CASRPQGGLSTEAFF. Filled out from reference TRBV7-9 and TRBJ1-1, the complete variable domain reads DTGVSQNPRHKITKRGQNVTFRCDPISEHNRLYWYRQTLGQGPEFLTYFQNEAQLEKSRLLSDRFSAERPKGSFSTLEIQRTEQGDSAMYLCASRPQGGLSTEAFFGQGTRLTVV.

The chain recombines TRBV7-9 with TRBJ2-1; D perhaps matches TRBD2 (6 bases). This CDR3 contains 15 residues. Trimming stripped 2 bases from V and 0 bases from J, with 8 bases between. Germline CDR1 is SEHNR and CDR2 is FQNEAQ (reference sequence). The DNA of the CDR3 is TGTGCCAGCAGCTTAATGGGGGGCTCCTACAATGAGCAGTTCTTC. Encoded protein: CASSLMGGSYNEQFF.

J is TRBJ2-7 and V is TRBV11-3; the D is unclear. The CDR3 covers 14 residues. V was trimmed by 6 bases and J by 6 bases, leaving 18 bases between them. Germline V gene lookup returns CDR1 SGHNT and CDR2 YENEEA. CDR3 in amino acids: CASRWTAEVSEQYF. The CDR3 nucleotides read TGTGCCAGCAGGTGGACGGCCGAAGTCTCCGAGCAGTACTTC.

The chain recombines TRBV7-3 with TRBJ2-1, with D perhaps TRBD1 (6 bases). The CDR3 spans 15 residues. Germline V gene data show CDR1 as SGHTA and CDR2 as FQGTGA. Trimming stripped 2 bases from V and 2 bases from J, with 10 bases between. The CDR3 region has the DNA TGTGCCAGCAGCTTACAGGGGAGCCCCTACAATGAGCAGTTCTTC. Translation: CASSLQGSPYNEQFF.

This rearrangement joins TRBV11-2 to TRBJ2-3, with D perhaps matching TRBD1 or TRBD2 (5 bases each). Deletions cut 3 bases from V and 7 bases from J, with 29 bases between. This CDR3 spans 19 amino acids. Germline V gene sequence: CDR1 SGHAT, CDR2 FQNNGV. The CDR3 coding sequence is TGTGCCAGCAGCTTGGTTCCAACCAGGGAGTATTGGGGCGTGAATACGCAGTATTTT. Translating it yields CASSLVPTREYWGVNTQYF.